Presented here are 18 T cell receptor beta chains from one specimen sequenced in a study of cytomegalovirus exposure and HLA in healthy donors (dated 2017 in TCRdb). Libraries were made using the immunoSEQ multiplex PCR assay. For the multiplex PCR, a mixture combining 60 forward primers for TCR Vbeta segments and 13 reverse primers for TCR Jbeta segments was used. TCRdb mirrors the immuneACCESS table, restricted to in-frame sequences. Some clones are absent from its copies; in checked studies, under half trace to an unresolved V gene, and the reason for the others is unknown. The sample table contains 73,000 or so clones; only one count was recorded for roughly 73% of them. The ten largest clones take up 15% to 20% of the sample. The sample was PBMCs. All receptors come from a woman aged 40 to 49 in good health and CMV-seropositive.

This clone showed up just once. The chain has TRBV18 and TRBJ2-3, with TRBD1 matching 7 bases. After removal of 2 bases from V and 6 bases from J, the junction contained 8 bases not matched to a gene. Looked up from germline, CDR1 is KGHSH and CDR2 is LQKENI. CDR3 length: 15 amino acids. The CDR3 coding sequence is TGTGCCAGCTCACCATATCAGGGGGAGAGTGATACGCAGTATTTT. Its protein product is CASSPYQGESDTQYF.

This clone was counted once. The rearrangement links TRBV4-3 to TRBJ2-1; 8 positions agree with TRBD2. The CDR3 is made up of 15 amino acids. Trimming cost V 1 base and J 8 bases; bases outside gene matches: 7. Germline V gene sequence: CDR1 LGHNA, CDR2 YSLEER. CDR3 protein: CASSQAVAGWDEQFF. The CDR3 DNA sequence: TGCGCCAGCAGCCAAGCAGTAGCGGGGTGGGATGAGCAGTTCTTC.

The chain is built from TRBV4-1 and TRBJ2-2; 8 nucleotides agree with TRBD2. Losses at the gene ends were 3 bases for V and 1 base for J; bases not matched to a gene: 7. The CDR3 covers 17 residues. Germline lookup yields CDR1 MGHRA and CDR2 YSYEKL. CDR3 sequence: CASSQEERGGNTGELFF. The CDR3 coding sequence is TGCGCCAGCAGCCAGGAGGAACGGGGGGGGAACACCGGGGAGCTGTTTTTT.

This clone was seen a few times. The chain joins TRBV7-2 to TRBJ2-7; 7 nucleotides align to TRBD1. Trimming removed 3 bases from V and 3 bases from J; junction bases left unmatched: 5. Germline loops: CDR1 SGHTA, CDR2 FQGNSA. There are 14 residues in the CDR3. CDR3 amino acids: CASSFTGVNYEQYF. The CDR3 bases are TGTGCCAGCAGCTTCACAGGGGTAAACTACGAGCAGTACTTC.

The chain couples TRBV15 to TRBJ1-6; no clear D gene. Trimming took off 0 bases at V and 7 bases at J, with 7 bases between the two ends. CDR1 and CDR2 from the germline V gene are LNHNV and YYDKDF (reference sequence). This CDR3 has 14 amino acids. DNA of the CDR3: TGTGCCACCAGCAGAGACCAGACAAATTCACCCCTCCACTTT. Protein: CATSRDQTNSPLHF.

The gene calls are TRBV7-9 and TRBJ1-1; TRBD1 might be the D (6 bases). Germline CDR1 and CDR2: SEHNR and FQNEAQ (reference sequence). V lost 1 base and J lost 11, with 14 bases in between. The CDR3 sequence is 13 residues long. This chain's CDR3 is CASSLDAGVAAFF. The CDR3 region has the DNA TGTGCCAGCAGCTTAGATGCAGGGGTAGCGGCTTTCTTT.

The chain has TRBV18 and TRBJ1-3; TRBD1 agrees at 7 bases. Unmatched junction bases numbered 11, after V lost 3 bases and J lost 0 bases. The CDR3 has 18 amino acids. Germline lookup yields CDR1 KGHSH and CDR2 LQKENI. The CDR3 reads CASSPNQGGLGSGNTIYF. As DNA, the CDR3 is TGTGCCAGCTCACCTAACCAAGGGGGCTTGGGCTCTGGAAACACCATATATTTT.

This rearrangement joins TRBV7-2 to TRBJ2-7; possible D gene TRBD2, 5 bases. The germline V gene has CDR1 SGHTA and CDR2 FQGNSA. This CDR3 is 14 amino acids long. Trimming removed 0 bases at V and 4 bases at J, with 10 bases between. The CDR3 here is CASSLARGFYEQYF. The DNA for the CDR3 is TGTGCCAGCAGCTTAGCCCGCGGGTTTTACGAGCAGTACTTC.

The CDR3, as DNA: TGTGCCAGCAGAGGGGACACCGGGGAGCTGTTTTTT. Amino acid sequence: CASRGDTGELFF. V gene TRBV9 combines with J gene TRBJ2-2, with D possibly matching TRBD1 (5 bases). CDR1 SGDLS and CDR2 YYNGEE come from the germline V gene. This CDR3 comprises 12 residues. Trimming took off 5 bases at V and 3 bases at J, with 5 bases between the two ends.

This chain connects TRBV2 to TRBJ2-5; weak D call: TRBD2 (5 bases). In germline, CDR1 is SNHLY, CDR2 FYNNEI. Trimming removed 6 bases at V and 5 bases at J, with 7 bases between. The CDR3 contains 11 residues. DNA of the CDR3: TGTGCCAGCAGCTGGGAGGAGACCCAGTACTTC. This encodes CASSWEETQYF.

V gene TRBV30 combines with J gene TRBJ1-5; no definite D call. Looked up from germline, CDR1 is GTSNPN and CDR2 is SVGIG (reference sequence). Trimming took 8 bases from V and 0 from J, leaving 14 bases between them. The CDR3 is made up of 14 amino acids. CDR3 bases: TGTGCCACGAGCGGAGGGAATAGCAATCAGCCCCAGCATTTT. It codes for CATSGGNSNQPQHF.

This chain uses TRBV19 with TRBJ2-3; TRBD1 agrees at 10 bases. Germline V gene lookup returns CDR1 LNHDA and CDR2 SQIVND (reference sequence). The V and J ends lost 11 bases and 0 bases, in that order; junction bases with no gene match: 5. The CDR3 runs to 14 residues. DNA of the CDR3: TGTGCCTCCGGACAGGGGGTAAGCACAGATACGCAGTATTTT. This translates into CASGQGVSTDTQYF.

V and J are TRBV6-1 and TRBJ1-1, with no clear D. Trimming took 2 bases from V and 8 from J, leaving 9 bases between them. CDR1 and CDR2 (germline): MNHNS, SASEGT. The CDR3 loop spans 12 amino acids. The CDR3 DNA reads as TGTGCCAGCAGTGAATTGAGGCTCGAAGCTTTCTTT. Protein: CASSELRLEAFF.

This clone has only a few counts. The CDR3 reads CASSFPGQGAISSYNEQFF. In DNA, the CDR3 is TGTGCCAGCAGTTTTCCGGGACAGGGGGCTATCAGCTCCTACAATGAGCAGTTCTTC. The gene calls are TRBV28 and TRBJ2-1, with 12 bases identical to TRBD1. The CDR3 sequence is 19 residues long. After removal of 3 bases from V and 0 bases from J, the junction contained 9 bases not matched to a gene. Germline CDR1 and CDR2: MDHEN and SYDVKM.

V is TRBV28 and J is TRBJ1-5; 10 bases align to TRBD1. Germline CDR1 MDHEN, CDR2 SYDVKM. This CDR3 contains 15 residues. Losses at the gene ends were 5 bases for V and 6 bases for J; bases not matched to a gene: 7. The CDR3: CASSTPTGGVQPQHF. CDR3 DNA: TGTGCCAGCAGTACACCGACAGGGGGCGTTCAGCCCCAGCATTTT.

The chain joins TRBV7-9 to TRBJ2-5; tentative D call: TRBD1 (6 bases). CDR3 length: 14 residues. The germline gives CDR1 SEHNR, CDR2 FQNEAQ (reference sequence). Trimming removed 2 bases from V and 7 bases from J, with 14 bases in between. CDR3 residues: CASSLQGSLGTQYF. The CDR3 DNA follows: TGTGCCAGCAGCTTACAGGGGAGTTTAGGGACCCAGTACTTC.

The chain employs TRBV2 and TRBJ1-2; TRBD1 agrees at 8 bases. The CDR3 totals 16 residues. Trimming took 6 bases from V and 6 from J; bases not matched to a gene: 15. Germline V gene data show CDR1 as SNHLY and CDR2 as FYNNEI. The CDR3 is CASRPFGTGERDGYTF. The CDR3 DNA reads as TGTGCCAGCAGACCGTTTGGGACAGGCGAAAGGGATGGCTACACCTTC.

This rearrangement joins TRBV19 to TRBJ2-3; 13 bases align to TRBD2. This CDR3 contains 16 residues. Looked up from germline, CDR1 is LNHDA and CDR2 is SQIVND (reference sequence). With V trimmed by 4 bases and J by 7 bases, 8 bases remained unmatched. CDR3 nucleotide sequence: TGTGCCAGTAGTACCAGGACTAGCGGGAGTTTGCATACGCAGTATTTT. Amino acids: CASSTRTSGSLHTQYF.